These 25 T cell receptor beta chains came from one sample sequenced in a study of blood T cell repertoires in COVID-19. The method was immunoSEQ multiplex PCR; TCRdb's version includes in-frame clones alone and lacks a portion of them. The sample lists 150,000 to 200,000 clones; roughly 84% were seen once. The specimen sequenced was PBMCs or T cells enriched from blood (not recorded which). The receptors originated from a woman in her 30s who had been exposed to COVID-19.

This rearrangement joins TRBV30 to TRBJ1-1; a weak D match, TRBD1 (6 bases). V dropped 2 bases and J dropped 5 bases, with 12 bases sitting between them. CDR3 length equals 13 residues. Germline V gene sequence: CDR1 GTSNPN, CDR2 SVGIG (reference sequence). CDR3 sequence: CAWSSGDGTEAFF. The CDR3 DNA is TGTGCCTGGAGTTCAGGGGATGGGACTGAAGCTTTCTTT.

The chain couples TRBV4-1 to TRBJ2-4; 10 nucleotides agree with TRBD1. Losses at the gene ends were 4 bases for V and 6 bases for J; bases not matched to a gene: 9. The CDR3 is 16 amino acids. Germline lookup yields CDR1 MGHRA and CDR2 YSYEKL. Here the CDR3 DNA reads TGCGCCAGCAGCCGCGACAGGGGGCTTTCCCCAAACATTCAGTACTTC. Translating gives CASSRDRGLSPNIQYF.

V is TRBV6-5 and J is TRBJ2-2; TRBD2 matches 7 bases. The germline V gene encodes CDR1 MNHEY and CDR2 SVGAGI. V dropped 7 bases and J dropped 3; count of bases not matched to a gene: 5. CDR3 length: 14 amino acids. The CDR3 sequence is CASNRGEDTGELFF. The CDR3 DNA follows: TGTGCCAGCAATCGGGGGGAAGACACCGGGGAGCTGTTTTTT.

This clone was recorded a few times. The CDR3 region is CASSDGAGGSADTQYF. The CDR3 coding sequence is TGTGCCAGCAGTGACGGGGCGGGGGGATCGGCAGATACGCAGTATTTT. This chain joins TRBV6-4 and TRBJ2-3; TRBD2 aligns across 8 bases. Germline V gene data show CDR1 as MRHNA and CDR2 as SNTAGT. The junction had 8 bases not matched to a gene; V was cut back by 2 bases and J by 4 bases. The CDR3 loop spans 16 amino acids.

The genes are TRBV7-2 and TRBJ1-4; D might be TRBD1 (5 bases). The CDR3 has 15 amino acids. Trimming pared 1 base from V and 7 bases from J, leaving 13 bases between. Germline CDR1 reads SGHTA; CDR2 reads FQGNSA. The CDR3 nucleotides read TGTGCCAGCAGCTTAGACCCGACAGTTGGTGAAAAACTGTTTTTT. Translated, it gives CASSLDPTVGEKLFF. Together with reference TRBV7-2 and TRBJ1-4, the CDR3 gives the full variable domain: GAGVSQSPSNKVTEKGKDVELRCDPISGHTALYWYRQSLGQGLEFLIYFQGNSAPDKSGLPSDRFSAERTGGSVSTLTIQRTQQEDSAVYLCASSLDPTVGEKLFFGSGTQLSVL.

V gene TRBV15 combines with J gene TRBJ2-1, with D possibly being TRBD2 (7 bases). In germline, CDR1 is LNHNV, CDR2 YYDKDF (reference sequence). V lost 0 bases, J lost 7 bases, and 13 bases lay in between. The CDR3 is 15 amino acids. The DNA for the CDR3 is TGTGCCACCAGCAGAGACCGGGGGGCGGTGAATGAGCAGTTCTTC. Its translation: CATSRDRGAVNEQFF. The variable domain in full, completed from reference TRBV15 and TRBJ2-1, reads DAMVIQNPRYQVTQFGKPVTLSCSQTLNHNVMYWYQQKSSQAPKLLFHYYDKDFNNEADTPDNFQSRRPNTSFCFLDIRSPGLGDTAMYLCATSRDRGAVNEQFFGPGTRLTVL.

V usage is TRBV5-6 and J usage is TRBJ2-7; D call uncertain. Deletions cut 0 bases from V and 5 bases from J, with 9 bases between. Germline CDR1 SGHDT, CDR2 YYEEEE. The CDR3 length is 13 residues. CDR3 DNA: TGTGCCAGCAGCTTGGCTTGGGCCCACGAGCAGTACTTC. Protein sequence: CASSLAWAHEQYF.

The CDR3: CASSQGQSSNQPQHF. CDR3 nucleotides: TGCGCCAGCAGTCAAGGACAGTCGAGCAATCAGCCCCAGCATTTT. The chain joins TRBV10-1 to TRBJ1-5; a weak D match, TRBD1 (6 bases). Trimming removed 5 bases at V and 1 base at J, with 12 bases between. The CDR3 is 15 amino acids. Germline values: CDR1 WNHNN, CDR2 SYGVQD (reference sequence).

The count of this clone is one. This rearrangement joins TRBV5-5 to TRBJ1-6; 9 nucleotides agree with TRBD1. The length of the CDR3 is 16 residues. Germline V gene data show CDR1 as SGHKS and CDR2 as YYEKEE (reference sequence). With 0 bases clipped from V and 11 bases from J, the junction kept 9 bases outside the gene matches. The CDR3 loop reads CASSLAPGQGTAPLHF. CDR3 sequence (DNA): TGTGCCAGCAGCTTGGCTCCGGGACAGGGTACAGCACCCCTCCACTTT.

The rearrangement joins TRBV5-1 to TRBJ2-2, with 8 bases identical to TRBD2. After removal of 2 bases from V and 2 bases from J, the junction contained 23 bases not matched to a gene. Looked up from germline, CDR1 is SGHRS and CDR2 is YFSETQ. The CDR3 length is 22 residues. The CDR3 DNA reads as TGCGCCAGCAGCTTTGGGGGCCCCGGCGGGGGGTTCACTTCCGACAACACCGGGGAGCTGTTTTTT. Its translation: CASSFGGPGGGFTSDNTGELFF.

The V and J genes are TRBV11-2 and TRBJ2-1; 9 positions match TRBD2. The germline CDR1 and CDR2 sequences are SGHAT and FQNNGV. The CDR3 runs to 15 residues. Germline trimming cut 4 bases from V and 8 bases from J; bases unmatched to any gene: 9. CDR3 in DNA: TGTGCCAGCAGCTCGGAGGAGCGGGGGGTAGATGAGCAGTTCTTC. Its protein is CASSSEERGVDEQFF.

V usage is TRBV19 and J usage is TRBJ1-4; no firm D call. This CDR3 spans 15 amino acids. V gave up 1 base and J gave up 8 bases, with 14 bases separating them. Looked up from germline, CDR1 is LNHDA and CDR2 is SQIVND (reference sequence). The CDR3 loop reads CASSIGPGIGEKLFF. In DNA, the CDR3 is TGTGCCAGTAGTATAGGGCCGGGGATTGGCGAAAAACTGTTTTTT.

The chain links TRBV16 to TRBJ1-2; 7 bases map to TRBD1. This CDR3 comprises 14 residues. V gave up 5 bases and J gave up 5 bases; unmatched junction bases: 8. Per the germline V gene, CDR1 is KGHSY and CDR2 is FQNENV. CDR3 nucleotides: TGTGCCAGCAGCAATAGGGACAGTTCATATGGCTACACCTTC. Translating gives CASSNRDSSYGYTF. The full variable domain, with the rest looked up from reference TRBV16 and TRBJ1-2, is GEEVAQTPKHLVRGEGQKAKLYCAPIKGHSYVFWYQQVLKNEFKFLISFQNENVFDETGMPKERFSAKCLPNSPCSLEIQATKLEDSAVYFCASSNRDSSYGYTFGSGTRLTVV.

This clone has more than one count but fewer than ten. This chain connects TRBV9 to TRBJ2-3, with 9 bases that match TRBD2. The CDR3 runs 17 residues. Germline CDR1 and CDR2: SGDLS and YYNGEE. The J segment lost 4 bases and the V segment lost 0 bases, leaving 9 bases of the junction unmatched. This CDR3 is CASSVDAGGSVSDTQYF. CDR3 sequence (DNA): TGTGCCAGCAGCGTAGATGCGGGGGGGTCTGTCTCAGATACGCAGTATTTT. Together with reference TRBV9 and TRBJ2-3, the CDR3 gives the full variable domain: DSGVTQTPKHLITATGQRVTLRCSPRSGDLSVYWYQQSLDQGLQFLIQYYNGEERAKGNILERFSAQQFPDLHSELNLSSLELGDSALYFCASSVDAGGSVSDTQYFGPGTRLTVL.

V is TRBV5-3 and J is TRBJ1-3, with no clear D. TRBV5-3 is an ORF for which the function is uncertain. CDR3 size: 15 residues. Deletions cut 0 bases from V and 3 bases from J, with 10 bases between. The CDR3 DNA reads TGTGCCAGAAGCTTGGATGCGGAAGATGGAAACACCATATATTTT. Amino acid sequence: CARSLDAEDGNTIYF.

This clone has just one count. The chain is built from TRBV19 and TRBJ2-1; 7 bases are shared with TRBD1. Germline values: CDR1 LNHDA, CDR2 SQIVND (reference sequence). V was clipped by 1 base and J by 5 bases; unmatched bases: 5. This CDR3 has 15 residues. The CDR3, as DNA: TGTGCCAGTAGTATAGGTTGGACAGGAGACAATGAGCAGTTCTTC. Translating it yields CASSIGWTGDNEQFF.

The chain joins TRBV11-2 to TRBJ2-7; TRBD1 matches at 8 bases. The V gene's germline CDR1 is SGHAT and CDR2 FQNNGV. The CDR3 runs to 13 residues. Trimming took 5 bases from V and 7 from J; bases not matched to a gene: 7. The CDR3 region has the DNA TGTGCCAGCAGCCTGACAGGGGTTGAAGAGCAGTACTTC. Its protein product is CASSLTGVEEQYF.

This clone occurred once. V is TRBV6-5 and J is TRBJ2-2; 13 nucleotides line up with TRBD2. The germline CDR1 and CDR2 sequences are MNHEY and SVGAGI. With V trimmed by 6 bases and J by 5 bases, 3 bases remained unmatched. CDR3 length: 15 amino acids. Here the CDR3 DNA reads TGTGCCAGCAGCTTACTAGCGGGGGGGACCGGGGAGCTGTTTTTT. It yields the protein CASSLLAGGTGELFF.

The rearrangement joins TRBV6-4 to TRBJ1-6, with no clear D. The CDR3 totals 15 residues. Trimming cost V 5 bases and J 7 bases, with 15 bases left between them. Germline CDR1 and CDR2: MRHNA and SNTAGT. The CDR3 reads CASSLGLTPNSPLHF. The CDR3 DNA is TGTGCCAGCAGTCTCGGACTTACTCCAAATTCACCCCTCCACTTT.

The rearrangement links TRBV4-3 to TRBJ2-2, with no clear D. The V and J ends lost 4 bases and 7 bases respectively, with 16 bases between them. The CDR3 is 15 amino acids. Looked up from germline, CDR1 is LGHNA and CDR2 is YSLEER. The CDR3 protein is CASSPRGPPDGELFF. CDR3 DNA: TGCGCCAGCAGCCCTCGAGGCCCTCCGGACGGGGAGCTGTTTTTT.

The chain couples TRBV24-1 to TRBJ2-5; D may be TRBD1 (6 bases). The CDR3 has 15 residues. Trimming left V 1 base short and J 5 bases short, with 13 bases between. Germline V gene sequence: CDR1 KGHDR, CDR2 SFDVKD. CDR3 in amino acids: CATSDFLGGLETQYF. As DNA, the CDR3 is TGTGCCACCAGTGATTTCCTAGGGGGTCTGGAGACCCAGTACTTC.

Points on this clone: Other nucleotide sequences in the sample specify the same CDR3. This chain uses TRBV5-8 with TRBJ1-1, with a tentative D call TRBD1 (5 bases). The V end was cut by 0 bases, the J end by 5 bases, with 5 bases between. There are 12 residues in the CDR3. Germline-derived CDR1 and CDR2 are SGHTS and YDEGEE. The CDR3 sequence: CASSLEGTEAFF. The CDR3, as DNA: TGTGCCAGCAGCTTGGAGGGGACTGAAGCTTTCTTT.

The chain combines TRBV7-7 with TRBJ2-1; 9 bases are a match to TRBD1. The CDR3 is 16 residues long. J was trimmed by 2 bases and V by 5 bases; bases with no gene match: 7. The germline CDR1 and CDR2 sequences are SSHAT and FNYEAQ (reference sequence). The CDR3 nucleotides are TGTGCCAGCAGCCAAGGGACAGGGATAGCCTACAATGAGCAGTTCTTC. As protein: CASSQGTGIAYNEQFF.

This clone has just a few counts. V and J are TRBV5-1 and TRBJ1-2, with D possibly matching TRBD1 (5 bases). This CDR3 spans 15 amino acids. V was clipped by 0 bases and J by 3 bases, with 12 bases between them. CDR1 is SGHRS and CDR2 is YFSETQ in the germline V gene. The CDR3 DNA sequence: TGCGCCAGCAGCTTGGGTCAGCGGGGGGACTATGGCTACACCTTC. It is translated as CASSLGQRGDYGYTF.

This chain links TRBV9 with TRBJ2-1, with D possibly being TRBD1 (5 bases). Germline lookup yields CDR1 SGDLS and CDR2 YYNGEE. This CDR3 is built from 14 residues. The V end was cut by 3 bases, the J end by 6 bases, with 13 bases between. CDR3 bases: TGTGCCAGCAGCGAACCAGGACACGGCAATGAGCAGTTCTTC. The encoded protein is CASSEPGHGNEQFF.